This note documents a single T cell receptor beta chain sequence. Antigen specificity is unknown. Use of 60 Vbeta and 13 Jbeta primers characterized the PCR. The table came from immunoSEQ multiplex PCR; TCRdb's copy has only in-frame clones and leaves some out. The repertoire consists of some 60,000 clones, with roughly 83% occurring once and the leading ten covering about 1.5%. The sample belongs to a study of cytomegalovirus exposure and HLA in healthy donors. Findings and caveats of the study: HLA restriction was apparent for most CMV-associated TCR beta chains in a later analysis. It was only CMV serostatus that was available as immune exposure information. Overall, approximately 150 TCR beta chains were annotated as cytomegalovirus-associated.

The germline V gene has CDR1 SGHRS and CDR2 YFSETQ. The CDR3 has 15 residues. V lost 0 bases, J lost 0 bases, and 8 bases lay in between. The TCR comes from a human donor in good health. The chain links TRBV5-1 to TRBJ2-3; D unclear. The sequencing input was PBMCs. The CDR3 protein is CASSLAPGSTDTQYF. The DNA for the CDR3 is TGCGCCAGCAGCTTGGCCCCGGGTAGCACAGATACGCAGTATTTT.